Listed below are T cell receptor beta chains from one sample, sequenced in a study of spatial heterogeneity in lung cancer. TCRdb processed the 5' RACE reads anew with MiXCR; each CDR3 protein has one entry. The sample has 30,000 to 45,000 distinct CDR3 sequences, 3.1% seen once. The starting material was normal lung tissue next to the tumor, obtained at surgery. The receptors derive from a male donor with early-stage non-small cell lung cancer. Each CDR3 is given with its conserved first and last residue. Each record gives: D gene, clone size, V gene, J gene, CDR3 DNA, CDR3 protein. A D gene is named only where the DNA matches it firmly. Expanded clones get a size class; other rows say once, few or many, or leave the size out.

d_gene: .; abundance: many; v_gene: TRBV18; j_gene: TRBJ2-7; CDR3nt: TGTGCCAGCTCACCACCCGGTCAGTCCTACGAGCAGTACTTC; CDR3aa: CASSPPGQSYEQYF
d_gene: .; abundance: many; v_gene: TRBV6-1; j_gene: TRBJ2-7; CDR3nt: TGTGCCAGTGAGCGTGGGCCGACCTACGAGCAGTACTTC; CDR3aa: CASERGPTYEQYF
d_gene: .; abundance: .; v_gene: TRBV7-2; j_gene: TRBJ1-1; CDR3nt: TGTGCCAGCAGCTTAGACAGGAGCACTGAAGCTTTCTTT; CDR3aa: CASSLDRSTEAFF
d_gene: TRBD1; abundance: many; v_gene: TRBV3-1; j_gene: TRBJ2-7; CDR3nt: TGTGCCAGCAGCCAAGAAGGCAGGGGGAACTCCTACGAGCAGTACTTC; CDR3aa: CASSQEGRGNSYEQYF
d_gene: TRBD1; abundance: many; v_gene: TRBV20-1; j_gene: TRBJ2-1; CDR3nt: TGCAGTGCTAGGACCGGGACAGGGGTCTTCGAGCAGTTCTTC; CDR3aa: CSARTGTGVFEQFF
d_gene: TRBD1; abundance: many; v_gene: TRBV29-1; j_gene: TRBJ1-2; CDR3nt: TGCAGCGTTGGTTACCAGGGGGACCGCACCTTC; CDR3aa: CSVGYQGDRTF
d_gene: .; abundance: many; v_gene: TRBV5-5; j_gene: TRBJ1-1; CDR3nt: TGTGCCAGCAGACCTCTACAAAACACTGAAGCTTTCTTT; CDR3aa: CASRPLQNTEAFF
d_gene: TRBD2; abundance: .; v_gene: TRBV9; j_gene: TRBJ2-1; CDR3nt: TGTGCCAGCAGCGAAGGACTAGCGGTATACAATGAGCAGTTCTTC; CDR3aa: CASSEGLAVYNEQFF
d_gene: TRBD1; abundance: many; v_gene: TRBV6-2/TRBV6-3; j_gene: TRBJ2-7; CDR3nt: TGTGCCAGCAAGCGGGACAGGGTAGTCTACGAGCAGTACTTC; CDR3aa: CASKRDRVVYEQYF
d_gene: TRBD1; abundance: many; v_gene: TRBV11-1; j_gene: TRBJ2-7; CDR3nt: TGTGCCAGCAGCTTAACAGGGGCCTACGAGCAGTACTTC; CDR3aa: CASSLTGAYEQYF
d_gene: TRBD1; abundance: many; v_gene: TRBV7-9; j_gene: TRBJ2-5; CDR3nt: TGTGCCAGCAGCTCCTGGACAGGACAAGAGACCCAGTACTTC; CDR3aa: CASSSWTGQETQYF
d_gene: .; abundance: many; v_gene: TRBV29-1; j_gene: TRBJ1-1; CDR3nt: TGCAGCGCCGCTTCTCCTGGGGGCGTGAACACTGAAGCTTTCTTT; CDR3aa: CSAASPGGVNTEAFF
d_gene: .; abundance: many; v_gene: TRBV14; j_gene: TRBJ1-3; CDR3nt: TGTGCCAGCAGCCAAGATTCAGGGGTCTCTGGAAACACCATATATTTT; CDR3aa: CASSQDSGVSGNTIYF
d_gene: .; abundance: many; v_gene: TRBV5-6; j_gene: TRBJ1-5; CDR3nt: TGTGCCAGCAGCTTGTCGGGGGGAGGTCAGCCCCAGCATTTT; CDR3aa: CASSLSGGGQPQHF
d_gene: TRBD1; abundance: .; v_gene: TRBV2; j_gene: TRBJ2-7; CDR3nt: TGTGCCAGCAGGGGGACTGTGGACAGGGGTGGGTACGAGCAGTACTTC; CDR3aa: CASRGTVDRGGYEQYF
d_gene: .; abundance: many; v_gene: TRBV3-1; j_gene: TRBJ2-1; CDR3nt: TGTGCCAGCAGCCCCAATGACAATGAGCAGTTCTTC; CDR3aa: CASSPNDNEQFF
d_gene: .; abundance: many; v_gene: TRBV3-1; j_gene: TRBJ2-7; CDR3nt: TGTGCCAGCAGCCTACCCGGTACTTCCTACGAGCAGTACTTC; CDR3aa: CASSLPGTSYEQYF
d_gene: .; abundance: many; v_gene: TRBV7-3; j_gene: TRBJ2-1; CDR3nt: TGTGCCAGCAGCTTAGTAGCCGGGGCTTACAATGAGCAGTTCTTC; CDR3aa: CASSLVAGAYNEQFF
d_gene: .; abundance: few; v_gene: TRBV20-1; j_gene: TRBJ1-1; CDR3nt: TGCAGTGCTAGACCCTCAGGGGTCAGCACTGAAGCTTTCTTT; CDR3aa: CSARPSGVSTEAFF
d_gene: .; abundance: .; v_gene: TRBV4-2; j_gene: TRBJ2-1; CDR3nt: TGTGCCAGCAGCCAAGAGGCACAGTCTTACAATGAGCAGTTCTTC; CDR3aa: CASSQEAQSYNEQFF
d_gene: .; abundance: many; v_gene: TRBV27; j_gene: TRBJ2-7; CDR3nt: TGTGCCAGCGGGAGGACACCCACCTACGAGCAGTACTTC; CDR3aa: CASGRTPTYEQYF
d_gene: TRBD2; abundance: few; v_gene: TRBV7-2; j_gene: TRBJ2-7; CDR3nt: TGTGCCAGCAGCTTAGATGTAGCGGGCTACGAGCAGTACTTC; CDR3aa: CASSLDVAGYEQYF
d_gene: TRBD1; abundance: many; v_gene: TRBV12-3/TRBV12-4; j_gene: TRBJ2-6; CDR3nt: TGTGCCAGCAGTAGGGACAGTCCCGACTCTGGGGCCAACGTCCTGACTTTC; CDR3aa: CASSRDSPDSGANVLTF
d_gene: TRBD1; abundance: many; v_gene: TRBV3-1; j_gene: TRBJ1-4; CDR3nt: TGTGCCAGCAGCCGGGACAGGACCGAAAAACTGTTTTTT; CDR3aa: CASSRDRTEKLFF
d_gene: .; abundance: many; v_gene: TRBV6-1; j_gene: TRBJ1-1; CDR3nt: TGTGCTATCAGAGGTGCGAACACTGAAGCTTTCTTT; CDR3aa: CAIRGANTEAFF
d_gene: TRBD1; abundance: many; v_gene: TRBV7-6; j_gene: TRBJ1-4; CDR3nt: TGTGCCAGCAGCTTACGATGGGGACAGGGTGCGGGAAAACTGTTTTTT; CDR3aa: CASSLRWGQGAGKLFF
d_gene: TRBD1; abundance: many; v_gene: TRBV28; j_gene: TRBJ2-4; CDR3nt: TGTGCCAGCAGCCGCATGGGGGACAGGGGGCGCCTCAGGAACATTCAGTACTTC; CDR3aa: CASSRMGDRGRLRNIQYF
d_gene: .; abundance: many; v_gene: TRBV5-1; j_gene: TRBJ1-5; CDR3nt: TGCGCCAGCAGCCTGGACTACAATAGCAATCAGCCCCAGCATTTT; CDR3aa: CASSLDYNSNQPQHF
d_gene: .; abundance: many; v_gene: TRBV5-6; j_gene: TRBJ2-3; CDR3nt: TGTGCCAGCAGCTCGCTCCGCGGGAGCACAGATACGCAGTATTTT; CDR3aa: CASSSLRGSTDTQYF
d_gene: .; abundance: many; v_gene: TRBV7-9; j_gene: TRBJ1-1; CDR3nt: TGTGCCAGCAGCTTAAGGGCGGGCGAAGCTTTCTTT; CDR3aa: CASSLRAGEAFF
d_gene: TRBD1; abundance: medium-sized; v_gene: TRBV20-1; j_gene: TRBJ1-4; CDR3nt: TGCAGTGCTAGGATCCCGGGACAGGCTCATGAAAAACTGTTTTTT; CDR3aa: CSARIPGQAHEKLFF
d_gene: TRBD2; abundance: few; v_gene: TRBV12-3/TRBV12-4; j_gene: TRBJ2-7; CDR3nt: TGTGCCAGCAGTTTAGCGCCGGGACTAGGTCTTTCCGAGCAGTACTTC; CDR3aa: CASSLAPGLGLSEQYF
d_gene: TRBD1; abundance: many; v_gene: TRBV10-3; j_gene: TRBJ2-1; CDR3nt: TGTGCCATCAGTGAGTCGACAGGGGGGATTGGTGAGCAGTTCTTC; CDR3aa: CAISESTGGIGEQFF
d_gene: .; abundance: many; v_gene: TRBV27; j_gene: TRBJ2-1; CDR3nt: TGTGCCAGCAGTTACAACCCGGGGTCTAGGGGGTTCTTC; CDR3aa: CASSYNPGSRGFF
d_gene: .; abundance: many; v_gene: TRBV18; j_gene: TRBJ2-7; CDR3nt: TGTGCCAGCTCACCTGATTCCGAGCAGTACTTC; CDR3aa: CASSPDSEQYF
d_gene: .; abundance: .; v_gene: TRBV9; j_gene: TRBJ1-6; CDR3nt: TGTGCCAGCAGCGTCCAAGGGTCACCCCTCCACTTT; CDR3aa: CASSVQGSPLHF